This T cell receptor (beta chain) was sequenced during a study of CD8 T cells in ankylosing spondylitis. Making use of molecular barcodes, quantitative 5'-RACE generated TCR beta libraries. TCRdb re-called the 5' RACE reads through MiXCR, storing one row per CDR3 protein. Among roughly 260,000 distinct CDR3 sequences listed, 20% were seen once. CDR1 and CDR2 (germline): MNHEY, SMNVEV (reference sequence). This CDR3 has 16 amino acids. Between the trimmed V and J ends, which lost 8 bases and 4 bases, there was a span of 20 bases. Comment on this clonotype: The antigen is not known.

Study-level points and caveats: Earlier authors reported some of these motif variants in reactive arthritis synovial fluid and blood. Matched synovial fluid from ankylosing spondylitis patients was reported to be enriched for disease-linked clones. A TCR beta motif of eight or nine highly homologous variants seemed to mark ankylosing spondylitis blood.

The rearrangement joins TRBV27 to TRBJ2-2; D is unresolved. This receptor was taken from a male donor with ankylosing spondylitis or in good health (not recorded which). The sample was blood, either unsorted or a sorted T cell fraction (not recorded which). CDR3 region: CASANSWPAVTGELFF. The CDR3 coding sequence is TGTGCCAGCGCTAATAGCTGGCCGGCGGTCACCGGGGAGCTGTTTTTT.